This T cell receptor beta chain is drawn from a study of shared clonotypes between healthy human individuals. The method was immunoSEQ multiplex PCR; TCRdb's version includes in-frame clones alone and lacks a portion of them. The data hold under 600,000 clones, with about 96% observed a single time. Healthy HIV-negative adults without recent acute infections or vaccinations served as donors. Study-wide points: Naive CD4 clonotype sharing across several donors was around 5%. Against clonotypes common to all four donors, non-shared ones had lower generation probabilities.

For this clone: Its antigen is currently unknown.

The CDR3 is 17 residues long. The V gene's germline CDR1 is SGDLS and CDR2 YYNGEE. The V end lost 3 bases, the J end lost 0 bases, and 17 bases lay between the germline ends. The sequence came from a woman under 40 in good health. The V call is TRBV9, the J call TRBJ2-3; D not certain. Sequencing input: naive CD4+ T cells sorted from blood. The sample's subset: CD45RA+ positively selected. Here the CDR3 reads CASSAVGTYSSTDTQYF. The CDR3 nucleotides are TGTGCCAGCAGCGCAGTCGGCACATATTCTAGCACAGATACGCAGTATTTT.